This T cell receptor beta chain was documented in a study of OX40 agonist ivuxolimab in advanced cancers. Study at large: The dose of intravenous ivuxolimab that patients received every 2 weeks ranged from 0.01 to 10 mg/kg. Partial responses were observed in three patients, of whom one had hepatocellular carcinoma and two had cutaneous melanoma.

General study findings and limits: Among the least clonally expanded were partial responders at 0.1-3.0 mg/kg. Among expanded peripheral T cells, antigen specificity went undetermined.

This CDR3 is built from 14 residues. The germline V gene encodes CDR1 MGHRA and CDR2 YSYEKL. Method: immunoSEQ multiplex PCR; TCRdb's copy keeps in-frame clones and lacks some. The table includes 30,000 to 40,000 clones, 88% detected once. Turning to this clone: Its matching antigen is unknown.

Sequencing used CD4+ or CD8+ T cells sorted from blood, obtained in a trial of the OX40 agonist ivuxolimab. The chain combines TRBV4-1 with TRBJ2-5; no reliable D call. Near its end, the DNA agrees better with TRBJ2-7, so the J call may be wrong. This clonotype originated in an adult with an advanced solid tumor such as melanoma, head and neck, liver or kidney cancer. CDR3 protein: CASSQAEISYEQYF. In nucleotides, the CDR3 is TGCGCCAGCAGCCAAGCGGAGATTTCCTACGAGCAGTACTTC.